The sequence of this T cell receptor (beta chain) was determined in a study of blood T cell repertoires in COVID-19. Study information: COVID-19 samples, acute and convalescent, were from the United States, Italy and Spain. PBMCs, B-cell-depleted T cells, or T cells were the source of the cDNA or gDNA that made up the material.

In the authors' methods: Researchers report that nucleated cell counts were estimated from reference gene primer amplification. Only in-frame clones appear in the TCRdb table, and some are missing; sequencing was by immunoSEQ multiplex PCR. V and J calls and clone size are as listed in that table; D and trimming were resolved from the DNA. The sample records under 150,000 clones, over 75% being singletons. The sample consisted of peripheral blood. The receptor comes from a woman in her fifties or sixties with acute or convalescent COVID-19.

DNA for the CDR3: TGTGCCTGCCAACCGGGACAGCACACAGATACGCAGTATTTT. This sequence encodes CACQPGQHTDTQYF. The chain uses TRBV19 and TRBJ2-3; 7 nucleotides line up with TRBD1. Germline CDR1 is LNHDA and CDR2 is SQIVND (reference sequence). CDR3 size: 14 residues. J gave up 2 bases and V 11 bases, and 10 bases lay outside the gene matches.